This T cell receptor beta chain was captured by sequencing in a study of T cells after yellow fever vaccination. Study in general: It was SMART-Seq v4 Ultra Low Input that prepared the fractions with low cell numbers. Study results and caveats: Among all clonotypes, a small share was observed in both CD4 and CD8 compartments. There was a possibility that FACS-sorted repertoires contained abundant clonotypes contaminating from the bulk population.

This clonotype was counted a few times. What it binds is not known. V gave up 3 bases and J gave up 9 bases; unmatched junction bases: 14. The CDR3 totals 17 residues. Germline V gene data show CDR1 as DFQATT and CDR2 as SNEGSKA (reference sequence). Template switching with 5'RACE generated the TCR cDNA and added a universal primer site and UMIs. TCRdb re-called the 5' RACE reads with MiXCR, one entry per CDR3 protein. Here the sample spans 240,000 or so distinct CDR3 sequences, about 7% being singletons. The sequence came from a man aged 25 to 40 who received the YFV17D yellow fever vaccine. This material consisted of CD4+ T cells sorted from PBMCs, taken 15 days after the yellow fever booster vaccination. V and J are TRBV20-1 and TRBJ2-1; 13 bases agree with TRBD2. For the CDR3, the DNA is TGCAGTGCTAGTAGACTAGCGGGAGGCCCAGATTTCTCTGAGCAGTTCTTC. The encoded protein is CSASRLAGGPDFSEQFF.